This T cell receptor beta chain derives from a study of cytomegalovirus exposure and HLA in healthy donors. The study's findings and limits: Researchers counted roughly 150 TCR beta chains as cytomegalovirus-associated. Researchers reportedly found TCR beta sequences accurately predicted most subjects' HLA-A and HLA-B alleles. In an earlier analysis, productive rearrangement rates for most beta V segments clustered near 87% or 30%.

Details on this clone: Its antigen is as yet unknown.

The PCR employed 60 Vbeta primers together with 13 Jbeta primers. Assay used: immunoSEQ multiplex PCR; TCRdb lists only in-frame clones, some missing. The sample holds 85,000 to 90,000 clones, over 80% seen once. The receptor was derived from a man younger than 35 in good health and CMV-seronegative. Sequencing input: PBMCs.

CDR3 protein: CASSSPGQGSYEQYF. In DNA form, the CDR3 reads TGTGCCAGCAGTTCACCGGGACAGGGTTCCTACGAGCAGTACTTC. The chain combines TRBV5-4 with TRBJ2-7; 9 positions match TRBD1. The CDR3 length is 15 residues. Germline assignment: CDR1 SGHNT and CDR2 YYREEE (reference sequence). The ends lost 5 bases at V and 1 base at J; junction bases unmatched: 7.